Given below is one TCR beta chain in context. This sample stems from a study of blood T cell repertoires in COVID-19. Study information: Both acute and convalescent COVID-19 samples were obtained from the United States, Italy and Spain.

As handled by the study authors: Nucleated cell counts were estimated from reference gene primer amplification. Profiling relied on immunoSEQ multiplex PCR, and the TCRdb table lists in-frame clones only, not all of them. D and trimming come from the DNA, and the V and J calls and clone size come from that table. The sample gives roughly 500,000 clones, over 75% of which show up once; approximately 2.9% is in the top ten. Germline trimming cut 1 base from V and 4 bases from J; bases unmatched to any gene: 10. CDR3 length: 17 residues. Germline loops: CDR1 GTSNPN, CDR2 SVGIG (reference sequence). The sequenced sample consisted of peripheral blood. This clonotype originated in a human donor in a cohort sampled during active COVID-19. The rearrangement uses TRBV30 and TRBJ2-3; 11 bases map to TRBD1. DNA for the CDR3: TGTGCCTGGAGTGCCGGGGCTCCGGGACAGGGGGCAGATACGCAGTATTTT. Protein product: CAWSAGAPGQGADTQYF. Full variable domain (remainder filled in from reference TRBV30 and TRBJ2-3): SQTIHQWPATLVQPVGSPLSLECTVEGTSNPNLYWYRQAAGRGLQLLFYSVGIGQISSEVPQNLSASRPQDRQFILSSKKLLLSDSGFYLCAWSAGAPGQGADTQYFGPGTRLTVL.